The T cell receptor (beta chain) described here comes from a study of blood T cell repertoires in COVID-19. The overall study: Donors in the United States, Italy and Spain gave samples during acute or convalescent COVID-19. From T cells, B-cell-depleted T cells, or PBMCs came the material, which was cDNA or gDNA.

CDR1 SGHTA and CDR2 FQGNSA come from the germline V gene. The CDR3 extends over 14 amino acids. Trimming left V 8 bases short and J 0 bases short, with 12 bases between. The protocol was immunoSEQ multiplex PCR, while the TCRdb copy is restricted to in-frame clones and leaves out a portion. Among around 100,000 clones listed, about 89% were seen once. This clone was detected only once. The sequence came from a man aged 45 to 65 with acute or convalescent COVID-19. The chain couples TRBV7-2 to TRBJ2-3; TRBD1 might be the D (5 bases). Sample: peripheral blood. This CDR3 reads CASGRQYSTDTQYF. As DNA, the CDR3 is TGTGCCAGCGGACGACAGTATAGCACAGATACGCAGTATTTT.